A single sample is the source of the 10 T cell receptor beta chains below, sequenced in a study of technical replicates of blood from several donors. Sequencing was performed with immunoSEQ multiplex PCR; in TCRdb, only in-frame clones are kept and a portion is missing. The sample records fewer than 13,000 clones, less than 95% being singletons. The sample taken for sequencing was PBMCs. Receptors were obtained from a human donor in good health.

V is TRBV5-1 and J is TRBJ1-5, with D possibly TRBD1 on 5 matching bases. Per the germline V gene, CDR1 is SGHRS and CDR2 is YFSETQ. CDR3 size: 15 residues. Between the trimmed V and J ends, which lost 1 base and 6 bases, there was a span of 14 bases. As DNA, the CDR3 is TGCGCCAGCAGCTTGCTGGGGGGTTCAGGTCAGCCCCAGCATTTT. This codes for CASSLLGGSGQPQHF.

This rearrangement joins TRBV10-2 to TRBJ2-2; 11 bases agree with TRBD1. With 4 bases clipped from V and 3 bases from J, the junction kept 1 base outside the gene matches. The CDR3 totals 15 residues. Germline loops: CDR1 WSHSY, CDR2 SAAADI. CDR3 sequence (DNA): TGCGCCAGCAGTGGGGACAGGGGGTACACCGGGGAGCTGTTTTTT. It translates to CASSGDRGYTGELFF.

The chain uses TRBV5-6 and TRBJ1-2, with D unclear. Trimming took off 2 bases at V and 10 bases at J, with 18 bases between the two ends. CDR3 length equals 14 residues. The germline gives CDR1 SGHDT, CDR2 YYEEEE. DNA for the CDR3: TGTGCCAGCAGCTTTGGCGGTCCCCTGATTGACTACACCTTC. Translating gives CASSFGGPLIDYTF.

The chain couples TRBV28 to TRBJ2-7; 7 bases align to TRBD2. V was clipped by 5 bases and J by 0 bases; unmatched bases: 13. The CDR3 covers 17 residues. Germline assignment: CDR1 MDHEN and CDR2 SYDVKM. The CDR3: CASSPPPLAESSYEQYF. CDR3 nucleotides: TGTGCCAGCAGTCCACCGCCTCTAGCGGAGAGCTCCTACGAGCAGTACTTC.

J is TRBJ2-7 and V is TRBV5-1, with D possibly being TRBD1 (6 bases). Germline V gene data show CDR1 as SGHRS and CDR2 as YFSETQ. V was clipped by 0 bases and J by 4 bases, with 17 bases between them. This CDR3 is 16 amino acids long. This CDR3 reads CASSLAGVQGHYEQYF. For the CDR3, the DNA is TGCGCCAGCAGCTTGGCCGGAGTACAGGGCCATTACGAGCAGTACTTC.

The CDR3 DNA reads as TGTGCCAGCAGTGAAAAGAGCGACAGCCCAAATTATGGCTACACCTTC. It is translated as CASSEKSDSPNYGYTF. This chain joins TRBV6-1 and TRBJ1-2; D might be TRBD1 (5 bases). The CDR3 contains 16 residues. Germline V gene data show CDR1 as MNHNS and CDR2 as SASEGT. V lost 2 bases and J lost 5, with 18 bases in between.

The chain carries TRBV18 and TRBJ2-7; TRBD2 agrees at 7 bases. CDR3 length equals 15 residues. Per germline, CDR1 KGHSH and CDR2 LQKENI. Trimming at V came to 2 bases and at J to 2 bases, leaving 6 bases not matched to a gene. CDR3 in DNA: TGTGCCAGCTCACCATCCGCTAGCGGAACCTACGAGCAGTACTTC. Its protein is CASSPSASGTYEQYF.

The chain recombines TRBV30 with TRBJ1-1; 8 bases fit TRBD1. The ends lost 7 bases at V and 5 bases at J; junction bases unmatched: 3. Germline lookup yields CDR1 GTSNPN and CDR2 SVGIG (reference sequence). The CDR3 sequence is 11 residues long. The chain's CDR3 is CASYRGTEAFF. DNA for the CDR3: TGTGCCTCCTACAGGGGGACTGAAGCTTTCTTT.

The CDR3, as DNA: TGTGCCAGCAGACAAGGGACAGGGCTCTACGAGCAGTACTTC. It yields the protein CASRQGTGLYEQYF. The chain joins TRBV28 to TRBJ2-7; 9 bases align to TRBD1. V shed 6 bases, J shed 3 bases, and the junction held 6 bases outside the gene matches. The germline V gene has CDR1 MDHEN and CDR2 SYDVKM. This CDR3 is 14 amino acids long.

J is TRBJ2-2 and V is TRBV18; 7 positions agree with TRBD2. The trim removed 1 base at V and 1 base at J, leaving 0 bases unmatched. This CDR3 has 15 amino acids. The germline gives CDR1 KGHSH, CDR2 LQKENI. In nucleotides, the CDR3 is TGTGCCAGCTCACCACAGCGGGAGAACACCGGGGAGCTGTTTTTT. This codes for CASSPQRENTGELFF.